The clone carrying this T cell receptor (beta chain) was observed once. The antigen is unknown. The CDR3 has 15 amino acids. Germline V CDR1 and CDR2: KGHSH, LQKENI. V lost 4 bases and J lost 6; bases outside the gene matches: 8. The data are from a study of T-cell memory formation after mild COVID-19. Overall study context: Clustering of TCRs was largely donor specific. Overall study results and limits: Clones shrinking from day 15 to 85 showed even CD4/CD8 mixes; later expanders tilted CD4+.

TCRdb re-called the 5' RACE reads with MiXCR, one entry per CDR3 protein. The sample has roughly 550,000 distinct CDR3 sequences, roughly 22% seen once. Source material: PBMCs or a T cell subset sorted from them (not recorded which). The sequence came from an adult woman who had mild COVID-19 (a few samples of this study predate the infection). Cell type and time point are not known. V usage is TRBV18 and J usage is TRBJ2-1; 8 bases agree with TRBD2. The CDR3: CASSLSGGPGNEQFF. CDR3 DNA: TGTGCCAGCTCACTGTCGGGGGGGCCCGGCAATGAGCAGTTCTTC.